What follows are 26 T cell receptor beta chains derived from one specimen sequenced in a study of blood T cell repertoires in COVID-19. Produced via immunoSEQ multiplex PCR; TCRdb's table is partial and in-frame only. The sample has 390,000 or so clones, 87% seen once. Sequenced input: PBMCs or T cells enriched from blood (not recorded which). The receptors here all came from a woman aged 45 to 65 who had recovered from COVID-19.

This chain uses TRBV28 with TRBJ2-7, with 10 bases identical to TRBD1. In germline, CDR1 is MDHEN, CDR2 SYDVKM. V shed 9 bases and J 7 bases; nucleotides not matched to a gene: 9. This CDR3 contains 13 residues. CDR3 DNA: TGTGCCAGTCGGGGGACAGGGGTGCTGGAGCAGTACTTC. This codes for CASRGTGVLEQYF.

This chain joins TRBV28 and TRBJ1-4; TRBD1 agrees at 7 bases. V lost 6 bases and J lost 11; bases outside the gene matches: 9. The CDR3 totals 13 residues. Germline loops: CDR1 MDHEN, CDR2 SYDVKM. The CDR3 region has the DNA TGTGCCAGCAGGACAGGGTCCACTCCTAAACTGTTTTTT. This translates into CASRTGSTPKLFF.

The V gene is TRBV10-3, the J gene TRBJ1-6, with D possibly TRBD1 on 6 matching bases. From germline, CDR1 is ENHRY and CDR2 SYGVKD. The CDR3 consists of 17 residues. V lost 0 bases to trimming and J lost 3 bases, with 12 bases between them. The CDR3 nucleotides are TGTGCCATCAGTGAGTCTAGTGGGGGCCACTATAATTCACCCCTCCACTTT. It translates to CAISESSGGHYNSPLHF.

This chain links TRBV5-5 with TRBJ1-6; possible D gene TRBD1, 5 bases. The CDR3 contains 15 residues. CDR1 is SGHKS, CDR2 YYEKEE, per germline (reference sequence). V lost 4 bases to trimming and J lost 7 bases, with 15 bases between them. The CDR3 reads CASSGQGGANSPLHF. CDR3 DNA: TGTGCCAGCAGCGGTCAAGGCGGGGCCAATTCACCCCTCCACTTT.

In this sample, this clone turned up once. This sequence joins TRBV6-5 and TRBJ2-7, with TRBD1 as a possible D gene (6 bases). CDR3 size: 13 residues. Germline V lookup: CDR1 MNHEY, CDR2 SVGAGI. The V gene lost 0 bases and the J gene lost 5 bases, with 8 bases spanning the gap. CDR3 amino acids: CASSYSTGNEQYF. CDR3 bases: TGTGCCAGCAGTTACTCTACAGGGAACGAGCAGTACTTC.

The V and J genes are TRBV29-1 and TRBJ1-2; tentatively, D is TRBD1 (6 bases). V was trimmed by 4 bases and J by 3 bases, leaving 12 bases between them. The CDR3 runs 13 residues. Per germline, CDR1 SQVTM and CDR2 ANQGSEA. The CDR3 nucleotides are TGCAGCGTTGGAGCACAGGGATACTATGGCTACACCTTC. It translates to CSVGAQGYYGYTF.

This sequence joins TRBV6-5 and TRBJ1-2, with D possibly TRBD1 on 6 matching bases. V was trimmed by 7 bases and J by 8 bases, leaving 20 bases between them. The CDR3 runs 14 residues. Germline CDR1 and CDR2: MNHEY and SVGAGI. The CDR3 protein is CASIIGGRMLGYTF. Here the CDR3 DNA reads TGTGCCAGCATCATAGGGGGTAGGATGCTGGGCTACACCTTC.

The rearrangement links TRBV19 to TRBJ1-1; D gene unclear. From germline, CDR1 is LNHDA and CDR2 SQIVND (reference sequence). The CDR3 runs 12 residues. Trimming stripped 4 bases from V and 7 bases from J, with 10 bases between. CDR3 amino acids: CASSRWAGEAFF. In nucleotides, the CDR3 is TGTGCCAGTAGTAGGTGGGCGGGTGAAGCTTTCTTT.

The CDR3 DNA reads as TGTGCCAGCAGCCATGCCGGGACAGGGGGGTTGATAAGGCATGGCTACACCTTC. It specifies CASSHAGTGGLIRHGYTF. The V gene is TRBV13, the J gene TRBJ1-2; 11 bases agree with TRBD1. The CDR3 totals 18 residues. The germline V gene has CDR1 PRHDT and CDR2 FYEKMQ (reference sequence). Trimming took 5 bases from V and 6 from J; bases not matched to a gene: 17.

The chain carries TRBV4-1 and TRBJ2-2, with 12 positions matching TRBD1. CDR1 is MGHRA, CDR2 YSYEKL, per germline. CDR3 length: 17 amino acids. Trimming at V came to 4 bases and at J to 4 bases, leaving 7 bases not matched to a gene. The CDR3 DNA sequence: TGCGCCAGCAGCCCGCTGGGACAGGGGGCCCTCACCGGGGAGCTGTTTTTT. Translation: CASSPLGQGALTGELFF.

CDR3 sequence: CASSYQPLWGDSYNEQFF. CDR3 nucleotides: TGTGCCAGCAGTTACCAACCTCTTTGGGGGGACTCCTACAATGAGCAGTTCTTC. The chain employs TRBV6-2 or TRBV6-3 and TRBJ2-1; TRBD2 might be the D (6 bases). Germline V CDR1 and CDR2: MNHEY, SVGEGT. The ends were cut back, 2 bases at V and 0 bases at J, with 17 bases in the middle. The CDR3 contains 18 residues.

The rearrangement uses TRBV18 and TRBJ1-2, with no clear D. The CDR3 contains 17 residues. The V and J ends lost 0 bases and 7 bases respectively, with 21 bases between them. Germline CDR1 KGHSH, CDR2 LQKENI. CDR3 nucleotide sequence: TGTGCCAGCTCACCACCGAACACCCCCAGTCCGCCTTTTGGCTACACCTTC. Its protein product is CASSPPNTPSPPFGYTF.

V is TRBV12-5 and J is TRBJ1-5, with D possibly being TRBD1 (5 bases). This CDR3 is built from 14 residues. Germline V gene lookup returns CDR1 LGHNT and CDR2 FRNRAP. Trimming removed 4 bases at V and 1 base at J, with 8 bases between. The CDR3 sequence: CASGSGGSNQPQHF. CDR3 coding DNA: TGTGCTAGTGGTTCCGGGGGGAGCAATCAGCCCCAGCATTTT.

This chain connects TRBV2 to TRBJ2-3; 8 positions agree with TRBD2. This CDR3 region has 13 residues. The trim removed 8 bases at V and 7 bases at J, leaving 8 bases unmatched. Germline V CDR1 and CDR2: SNHLY, FYNNEI. CDR3 in DNA: TGTGCCAGCCTCGAGCGGGAGAAGAATACGCAGTATTTT. This gives the protein CASLEREKNTQYF.

This clone has a single count. At the DNA level, this CDR3 is encoded by other sequences in the same sample as well. The chain links TRBV5-1 to TRBJ2-7, with D possibly matching TRBD2 (6 bases). Germline V CDR1 and CDR2: SGHRS, YFSETQ. The CDR3 has 14 residues. The germline V and J ends were trimmed by 0 bases and 3 bases, with 10 bases remaining between them. The CDR3 DNA follows: TGCGCCAGCAGCTTGGCCGGGGGAAGCTACGAGCAGTACTTC. Its translation is CASSLAGGSYEQYF. Full variable domain (outside the CDR3, taken from reference TRBV5-1 and TRBJ2-7): KAGVTQTPRYLIKTRGQQVTLSCSPISGHRSVSWYQQTPGQGLQFLFEYFSETQRNKGNFPGRFSGRQFSNSRSEMNVSTLELGDSALYLCASSLAGGSYEQYFGPGTRLTVT.

CDR3 amino acids: CASSLSAGQGVYGYTF. In DNA, the CDR3 is TGTGCCAGCAGCTTATCCGCGGGACAGGGGGTCTATGGCTACACCTTC. This chain joins TRBV7-9 and TRBJ1-2, with TRBD1 matching over 11 bases. The CDR3 extends over 16 amino acids. The V and J ends lost 2 bases and 4 bases, in that order; junction bases with no gene match: 6. CDR1 and CDR2 from the germline V gene are SEHNR and FQNEAQ (reference sequence).

V usage is TRBV29-1 and J usage is TRBJ1-2; D might be TRBD1 (5 bases). From germline, CDR1 is SQVTM and CDR2 ANQGSEA. The CDR3 has 15 residues. The V end lost 6 bases, the J end lost 4 bases, and 21 bases lay between the germline ends. The CDR3 is CSVARAGGESYGYTF. CDR3 coding DNA: TGCAGCGTCGCCCGGGCGGGAGGGGAGAGCTATGGCTACACCTTC.

The gene calls are TRBV10-3 and TRBJ2-7; TRBD2 matches at 11 bases. The CDR3 has 15 residues. The germline V gene encodes CDR1 ENHRY and CDR2 SYGVKD. With V trimmed by 3 bases and J by 3 bases, 4 bases remained unmatched. CDR3: CAISEGLAGGYEQYF. The CDR3 nucleotides are TGTGCCATCAGTGAAGGGCTAGCGGGGGGCTACGAGCAGTACTTC.

The rearrangement links TRBV5-5 to TRBJ1-6; 9 positions agree with TRBD1. Germline V lookup: CDR1 SGHKS, CDR2 YYEKEE (reference sequence). The V and J ends lost 4 bases and 7 bases, in that order; junction bases with no gene match: 6. CDR3 length: 15 amino acids. The CDR3 DNA sequence: TGTGCCAGCAGCCGGGGGACAGGGCACAATTCACCCCTCCACTTT. Protein product: CASSRGTGHNSPLHF. Looking up the rest from reference TRBV5-5 and TRBJ1-6 gives the full variable domain: DAGVTQSPTHLIKTRGQQVTLRCSPISGHKSVSWYQQVLGQGPQFIFQYYEKEERGRGNFPDRFSARQFPNYSSELNVNALLLGDSALYLCASSRGTGHNSPLHFGNGTRLTVT.

The chain couples TRBV7-9 to TRBJ1-3; possible D gene TRBD1, 6 bases. Germline V gene lookup returns CDR1 SEHNR and CDR2 FQNEAQ (reference sequence). Trimming took 5 bases from V and 0 from J, leaving 11 bases between them. The CDR3 length is 15 residues. The CDR3 loop reads CASSHRTVSGNTIYF. Written as DNA, the CDR3 is TGTGCCAGCAGCCATAGGACAGTCTCTGGAAACACCATATATTTT.

The CDR3 protein is CASSLGGVGYTF. CDR3 coding DNA: TGTGCCAGCAGTTTGGGAGGGGTTGGCTACACCTTC. J is TRBJ1-2 and V is TRBV12-3 or TRBV12-4, with D possibly matching TRBD1 (5 bases). Trimming pared 3 bases from V and 7 bases from J, leaving 9 bases between. This CDR3 contains 12 residues.

The rearrangement links TRBV4-3 to TRBJ1-1, with TRBD1 as a possible D gene (6 bases). V was clipped by 0 bases and J by 1 base, with 18 bases between them. The CDR3 consists of 18 residues. Germline lookup yields CDR1 LGHNA and CDR2 YSLEER. CDR3 sequence: CASSQDSPGAARNTEAFF. CDR3 in DNA: TGCGCCAGCAGCCAAGATTCACCAGGGGCCGCGCGGAACACTGAAGCTTTCTTT.

This chain joins TRBV23-1 and TRBJ2-7; 9 bases map to TRBD1. TRBV23-1 is placed among ORFs of uncertain function. The CDR3 totals 17 residues. V lost 1 base, J lost 5 bases, and 12 bases stayed unmatched. DNA for the CDR3: TGCGCCAGCAGTCAATATGCAGCGCCGACAGGGGGTGACGAGCAGTACTTC. Its translation is CASSQYAAPTGGDEQYF.

The chain is built from TRBV3-1 (or the pseudogene TRBV3-2) and TRBJ1-2; D remains unclear. V lost 2 bases and J lost 7, with 17 bases in between. The CDR3 length is 15 residues. Germline V lookup: CDR1 LGHDT, CDR2 YNNKEL (reference sequence). The chain's CDR3 is CASSQLMVPLPGYTF. DNA for the CDR3: TGTGCCAGCAGCCAACTAATGGTCCCATTACCTGGCTACACCTTC.

V is TRBV4-1 and J is TRBJ2-1; D may be TRBD2 (6 bases). The CDR3 has 14 residues. The V gene's germline CDR1 is MGHRA and CDR2 YSYEKL. Trimming removed 4 bases at V and 9 bases at J, with 16 bases between. CDR3 nucleotides: TGCGCCAGCAGCCCGACAGCCCTGGGGGGTGAGCAGTTCTTC. Its translation is CASSPTALGGEQFF.

The rearrangement uses TRBV6-5 and TRBJ2-7; D unclear. Germline loops: CDR1 MNHEY, CDR2 SVGAGI. Trimming took off 0 bases at V and 4 bases at J, with 16 bases between the two ends. This CDR3 region has 16 residues. DNA for the CDR3: TGTGCCAGCAGTTACTCGGCTGGCCTCGACTTTTACGAGCAGTACTTC. This gives the protein CASSYSAGLDFYEQYF.